Within the sample, the clone carrying this T cell receptor beta chain is medium-sized. Antigen unknown. A quantitative 5'-RACE method, one with molecular barcodes, was used to make TCR beta libraries. Via MiXCR, TCRdb re-called the 5' RACE reads, giving one row per CDR3 protein. Of about 42,000 distinct CDR3 sequences in the sample, roughly 2.5% are singletons; the top ten hold approximately 4.5%. This specimen comes from a study of CD8 T cells in ankylosing spondylitis. Study observations and caveats: Characteristic of ankylosing spondylitis blood, it appeared, was a TCR beta motif comprising roughly eight highly homologous variants. Clones linked to the disease showed a CD8+ phenotype. They occurred at relatively low frequencies in peripheral blood. Researchers reportedly found disease-linked clones significantly enriched in matched ankylosing spondylitis synovial fluid.

Trimming shortened V by 4 bases and J by 4 bases, and 11 bases separated the two germline ends. The CDR3 covers 13 residues. Germline lookup yields CDR1 SGDLS and CDR2 YYNGEE. Source material: blood, either unsorted or a sorted T cell fraction (not recorded which). This clonotype originated in a male donor with ankylosing spondylitis or in good health (not recorded which). This chain uses TRBV9 with TRBJ2-5; D is perhaps TRBD2 (5 bases). The CDR3: CASSPRAGETQYF. The CDR3, as DNA: TGTGCCAGCAGCCCACGGGCGGGAGAGACCCAGTACTTC.